Below are 13 T cell receptor beta chains sequenced from a single sample in a study of shared clonotypes between healthy human individuals. CD45RO-negative, CCR7-selected cells formed the naive CD8 fraction, which excluded terminally differentiated effector memory CD45RA+ cells. Clones were read by immunoSEQ multiplex PCR, and TCRdb kept only the in-frame ones, dropping some. The table has around 1.9 million clones, approximately 94% seen once. The source material was naive CD8+ T cells from PBMCs. The source is a man between 18 and 35 years old in good health. Some clones in this sample may be carry-over from other donors' samples.

V gene TRBV5-6 combines with J gene TRBJ2-1, with TRBD2 matching 10 bases. The CDR3 runs 18 residues. The V and J ends lost 0 bases and 7 bases, in that order; junction bases with no gene match: 13. Germline-derived CDR1 and CDR2 are SGHDT and YYEEEE. This CDR3 reads CASSLVLTSGSGLNEQFF. CDR3 in DNA: TGTGCCAGCAGCTTGGTTCTGACTAGCGGGTCTGGATTGAATGAGCAGTTCTTC.

The gene calls are TRBV6-5 and TRBJ2-3, with no clear D. The CDR3 spans 11 residues. Trimming left V 6 bases short and J 5 bases short, with 6 bases between. Germline CDR1 is MNHEY and CDR2 is SVGAGI. DNA of the CDR3: TGTGCCAGCAGGAACGAAGATACGCAGTATTTT. Its translation: CASRNEDTQYF.

With regard to this clone: Other DNA sequences in the sample encode the same CDR3. The V and J genes are TRBV7-9 and TRBJ1-1; D is possibly TRBD1 (5 bases). The CDR3 is 13 amino acids. The ends were cut back, 5 bases at V and 7 bases at J, with 14 bases in the middle. The V gene's germline CDR1 is SEHNR and CDR2 FQNEAQ (reference sequence). The CDR3 DNA reads as TGTGCCAGCAGCCCGCCCGGGGCTGGTGAAGCTTTCTTT. Translating it yields CASSPPGAGEAFF.

The rearrangement uses TRBV9 and TRBJ2-1; 14 positions agree with TRBD2. V gave up 3 bases and J gave up 7 bases; unmatched junction bases: 3. The V gene's germline CDR1 is SGDLS and CDR2 YYNGEE. The CDR3 sequence is 15 residues long. CDR3 bases: TGTGCCAGCAGCGGACTAGCGGGAGGGGGAAATGAGCAGTTCTTC. This sequence encodes CASSGLAGGGNEQFF.

The chain uses TRBV4-1 and TRBJ2-6; D unresolved. The CDR3 contains 13 residues. The ends were cut back, 5 bases at V and 0 bases at J, with 2 bases in the middle. CDR1 and CDR2 from the germline V gene are MGHRA and YSYEKL. The CDR3 protein is CASSFSGANVLTF. CDR3 coding DNA: TGCGCCAGCAGCTTCTCTGGGGCCAACGTCCTGACTTTC.

V gene TRBV5-1 combines with J gene TRBJ2-1; 7 bases are a match to TRBD2. CDR1 is SGHRS, CDR2 YFSETQ, per germline. J lost 3 bases, V lost 4 bases, and 16 bases had no gene match. The CDR3 is made up of 18 amino acids. The CDR3 region has the DNA TGCGCCAGCAGCCCCATCGGGGAGGGGCTAGCGAACTACAATGAGCAGTTCTTC. This sequence encodes CASSPIGEGLANYNEQFF.

The V call is TRBV12-5, the J call TRBJ1-5; perhaps TRBD1 as D (5 bases). Per germline, CDR1 LGHNT and CDR2 FRNRAP. The CDR3 contains 17 residues. V gave up 7 bases and J gave up 4 bases, with 23 bases separating them. CDR3 nucleotide sequence: TGTGCTAGTGATCAGCCCTGGGGCGCAGGCCTTAATCAGCCCCAGCATTTT. Amino acids: CASDQPWGAGLNQPQHF.

The chain is built from TRBV9 and TRBJ2-7; 10 bases fit TRBD2. The V segment lost 3 bases and the J segment 3 bases; nucleotides outside the gene matches: 6. CDR1 is SGDLS and CDR2 is YYNGEE in the germline V gene. This CDR3 has 15 amino acids. The CDR3 DNA follows: TGTGCCAGCAGCGGAGGGACTAGCGCCTTCTACGAGCAGTACTTC. It encodes CASSGGTSAFYEQYF.

The chain has TRBV28 and TRBJ1-2, with 8 bases fitting TRBD1. The CDR3 sequence is 18 residues long. V dropped 5 bases and J dropped 0; count of bases not matched to a gene: 14. Germline CDR1 MDHEN, CDR2 SYDVKM. CDR3 amino acids: CASSTLLDRAYTNYGYTF. The CDR3 DNA reads TGTGCCAGCAGTACCCTTCTGGACAGGGCCTACACTAACTATGGCTACACCTTC.

This clone was seen once. This rearrangement joins TRBV29-1 to TRBJ2-1, with D unresolved. Trimming removed 4 bases at V and 2 bases at J, with 6 bases between. This CDR3 contains 12 residues. The germline V gene has CDR1 SQVTM and CDR2 ANQGSEA. CDR3 sequence: CSVGPTYNEQFF. The DNA for the CDR3 is TGCAGCGTTGGCCCCACCTACAATGAGCAGTTCTTC.

Concerning this clone itself: Other DNA sequences from this sample encode an identical CDR3 as well. The rearrangement links TRBV7-8 to TRBJ2-7, with TRBD2 matching over 13 bases. Germline-derived CDR1 and CDR2 are SGHVS and FQNEAQ. J gave up 7 bases and V 0 bases, and 0 bases lay outside the gene matches. This CDR3 is built from 14 residues. The CDR3 spells CASSLAGLAGEQYF. The CDR3 nucleotides are TGTGCCAGCAGCTTAGCGGGACTAGCGGGAGAGCAGTACTTC.

Comment on this clone: This CDR3 is also generated by other DNA sequences in the sample. The J gene is TRBJ2-1, the V gene TRBV9, with TRBD2 matching over 11 bases. Germline CDR1 and CDR2: SGDLS and YYNGEE. Germline trimming cut 3 bases from V and 0 bases from J; bases unmatched to any gene: 5. The CDR3 spans 17 residues. The CDR3 sequence: CASSAGTSGSSYNEQFF. In DNA form, the CDR3 reads TGTGCCAGCAGCGCCGGGACTAGCGGAAGCTCCTACAATGAGCAGTTCTTC.

The CDR3 sequence: CASSSRDREETQYF. The CDR3 DNA reads TGTGCCAGCAGTTCCCGGGACAGGGAGGAGACCCAGTACTTC. The chain recombines TRBV28 with TRBJ2-5; 9 bases map to TRBD1. The CDR3 runs 14 residues. Trimming at V came to 4 bases and at J to 5 bases, leaving 5 bases not matched to a gene. Per germline, CDR1 MDHEN and CDR2 SYDVKM. Full variable domain (missing parts from reference TRBV28 and TRBJ2-5): DVKVTQSSRYLVKRTGEKVFLECVQDMDHENMFWYRQDPGLGLRLIYFSYDVKMKEKGDIPEGYSVSREKKERFSLILESASTNQTSMYLCASSSRDREETQYFGPGTRLLVL.